The 25 T cell receptor beta chains in this list originate from one sample, sequenced in a study of T cell responses to AZD1222 COVID-19 vaccine. Here immunoSEQ multiplex PCR was the method, and the copy in TCRdb shows in-frame clones only, minus some. The data show about 170,000 clones, with around 90% seen just once and 4.3% held by the top ten. Specimen: peripheral blood, collected 28 days after the second dose of the MenACWY control vaccine. These receptors came from an adult who received the MenACWY meningococcal vaccine as a control.

The J gene is TRBJ2-1, the V gene TRBV4-3, with D tentatively TRBD2 (6 bases). The CDR3 contains 17 residues. The ends were cut back, 1 base at V and 4 bases at J, with 17 bases in the middle. Germline V gives CDR1 LGHNA, CDR2 YSLEER. CDR3 amino acids: CASSQAISGVLYNEQFF. CDR3 nucleotides: TGCGCCAGCAGCCAAGCCATCTCGGGAGTTCTTTACAATGAGCAGTTCTTC.

CDR3 bases: TGTGCCAGCAAACAGGGAGGGGAAAAACTGTTTTTT. As protein: CASKQGGEKLFF. This rearrangement joins TRBV28 to TRBJ1-4; D might be TRBD1 (6 bases). The CDR3 loop spans 12 amino acids. V lost 7 bases and J lost 8, with 11 bases in between. Per the germline V gene, CDR1 is MDHEN and CDR2 is SYDVKM.

This clone came up once. The rearrangement links TRBV18 to TRBJ1-6, with D unclear. Germline V lookup: CDR1 KGHSH, CDR2 LQKENI. The CDR3 spans 13 residues. Trimming took 5 bases from V and 6 from J, leaving 8 bases between them. The CDR3 is CASSEDGNSPLHF. The CDR3 coding sequence is TGTGCCAGCTCAGAGGACGGTAATTCACCCCTCCACTTT.

V gene TRBV10-1 combines with J gene TRBJ1-1; D might be TRBD1 (5 bases). Germline lookup yields CDR1 WNHNN and CDR2 SYGVQD (reference sequence). CDR3 length equals 13 residues. V lost 4 bases and J 1 base, leaving 7 bases between the germline ends. The CDR3 DNA sequence: TGCGCCAGCAGTGCCCAGGGGAACACTGAAGCTTTCTTT. Protein: CASSAQGNTEAFF.

The J gene is TRBJ2-7, the V gene TRBV3-1 (or the pseudogene TRBV3-2); no clear D gene. Germline-derived CDR1 and CDR2 are LGHDT and YNNKEL (reference sequence). V was shortened by 2 bases and J by 1 base, with 12 bases between the two germline ends. The CDR3 contains 15 residues. The CDR3 coding sequence is TGTGCCAGCAGCCAAAAGCACCTGTTGTCCTACGAGCAGTACTTC. It yields the protein CASSQKHLLSYEQYF.

This CDR3 reads CASSSHRDLTNYGYTF. The DNA of the CDR3 is TGTGCCAGTAGTTCCCACAGGGATCTAACCAACTATGGCTACACCTTC. The genes are TRBV19 and TRBJ1-2, with D possibly being TRBD1 (6 bases). This CDR3 contains 16 residues. Germline loops: CDR1 LNHDA, CDR2 SQIVND (reference sequence). The V end was cut by 5 bases, the J end by 2 bases, with 18 bases between. Based on the CDR3 plus reference TRBV19 and TRBJ1-2, the full variable domain is DGGITQSPKYLFRKEGQNVTLSCEQNLNHDAMYWYRQDPGQGLRLIYYSQIVNDFQKGDIAEGYSVSREKKESFPLTVTSAQKNPTAFYLCASSSHRDLTNYGYTFGSGTRLTVV.

The chain links TRBV5-1 to TRBJ2-7; 15 positions agree with TRBD2. This CDR3 contains 17 residues. Germline V gene lookup returns CDR1 SGHRS and CDR2 YFSETQ. The junction had 10 bases not matched to a gene; V was cut back by 4 bases and J by 5 bases. The CDR3 DNA follows: TGCGCCAGCAGCACCGGACTAGCGGGAGGGCCCTACGACGAGCAGTACTTC. Translation gives CASSTGLAGGPYDEQYF.

The chain joins TRBV2 to TRBJ1-3; 9 nucleotides match TRBD1. Germline assignment: CDR1 SNHLY and CDR2 FYNNEI. CDR3 length: 15 amino acids. V trimming: 6 bases; J trimming: 3 bases; junction bases outside the gene matches: 6. As DNA, the CDR3 is TGTGCCAGCAGGGCGGACAGGGGAATTGGAAACACCATATATTTT. This gives the protein CASRADRGIGNTIYF. Full variable domain (missing parts from reference TRBV2 and TRBJ1-3): EPEVTQTPSHQVTQMGQEVILRCVPISNHLYFYWYRQILGQKVEFLVSFYNNEISEKSEIFDDQFSVERPDGSNFTLKIRSTKLEDSAMYFCASRADRGIGNTIYFGEGSWLTVV.

This sequence joins TRBV19 and TRBJ1-5, with no clear D. V was shortened by 0 bases and J by 4 bases, with 7 bases between the two germline ends. Looked up from germline, CDR1 is LNHDA and CDR2 is SQIVND (reference sequence). The CDR3 spans 14 residues. The CDR3 here is CASSIEDLNQPQHF. The CDR3 region has the DNA TGTGCCAGTAGTATAGAGGACCTAAATCAGCCCCAGCATTTT. Full variable domain (outside the CDR3, taken from reference TRBV19 and TRBJ1-5): DGGITQSPKYLFRKEGQNVTLSCEQNLNHDAMYWYRQDPGQGLRLIYYSQIVNDFQKGDIAEGYSVSREKKESFPLTVTSAQKNPTAFYLCASSIEDLNQPQHFGDGTRLSIL.

The rearrangement joins TRBV27 to TRBJ1-6, with a tentative D call TRBD1 (6 bases). The V gene lost 5 bases and the J gene lost 11 bases, with 10 bases spanning the gap. The CDR3 consists of 12 residues. Germline V CDR1 and CDR2: MNHEY, SMNVEV (reference sequence). The CDR3 DNA is TGTGCCAGCAGTCGAGGGGGGACACCCCTCCACTTT. This codes for CASSRGGTPLHF.

V is TRBV25-1 and J is TRBJ1-2; D is uncertain. From germline, CDR1 is MGHDK and CDR2 SYGVNS. Deletions cut 6 bases from V and 4 bases from J, with 3 bases between. The CDR3 spans 10 residues. This CDR3 is CASRGYGYTF. The CDR3 DNA reads TGTGCCAGCAGGGGCTATGGCTACACCTTC.

This clone came up once. The V gene is TRBV7-9, the J gene TRBJ1-2; 11 bases are a match to TRBD1. Germline CDR1 SEHNR, CDR2 FQNEAQ (reference sequence). The CDR3 runs to 15 residues. The V segment lost 5 bases and the J segment 2 bases; nucleotides outside the gene matches: 4. CDR3 amino acids: CASSRGTGGNYGYTF. Here the CDR3 DNA reads TGTGCCAGCAGCCGGGGGACAGGGGGGAACTATGGCTACACCTTC.

The chain is built from TRBV28 and TRBJ1-1; a weak D match, TRBD1 (6 bases). The CDR3 contains 14 residues. Trimming shortened V by 4 bases and J by 6 bases, and 15 bases separated the two germline ends. CDR1 is MDHEN, CDR2 SYDVKM, per germline. The CDR3 DNA follows: TGTGCCAGCAGTTCTTCAGCGGGGGCTTCTGAAGCTTTCTTT. Its translation: CASSSSAGASEAFF.

This rearrangement joins TRBV29-1 to TRBJ1-1, with D perhaps matching TRBD1 (6 bases). This CDR3 contains 11 residues. CDR1 and CDR2 (germline): SQVTM, ANQGSEA. The CDR3 sequence: CTGTLNTEAFF. The CDR3 nucleotides read TGCACCGGGACATTGAACACTGAAGCTTTCTTT.

The chain has TRBV9 and TRBJ1-6; D not resolved. This CDR3 has 11 amino acids. Looked up from germline, CDR1 is SGDLS and CDR2 is YYNGEE. Trimming left V 6 bases short and J 14 bases short, with 12 bases between. Written as DNA, the CDR3 is TGTGCCAGCATGAGTGATGGCGCCCTCCACTTT. Translation: CASMSDGALHF. Full variable domain (missing parts from reference TRBV9 and TRBJ1-6): DSGVTQTPKHLITATGQRVTLRCSPRSGDLSVYWYQQSLDQGLQFLIQYYNGEERAKGNILERFSAQQFPDLHSELNLSSLELGDSALYFCASMSDGALHFGNGTRLTVT.

CDR3 amino acids: CASIHPLGGEAFF. The CDR3 DNA reads TGTGCCAGCATACACCCTCTTGGGGGTGAAGCTTTCTTT. The chain uses TRBV12-3 or TRBV12-4 and TRBJ1-1; tentatively, D is TRBD1 (5 bases). Trimming pared 7 bases from V and 7 bases from J, leaving 16 bases between. This CDR3 has 13 amino acids.

This chain connects TRBV6-6 to TRBJ2-7; D ambiguous. CDR1 is MNHNY, CDR2 SVGAGI, per germline (reference sequence). The CDR3 has 15 residues. Trimming left V 2 bases short and J 0 bases short, with 11 bases between. Here the CDR3 reads CASSYGLVGSYEQYF. CDR3 sequence (DNA): TGTGCCAGCAGTTACGGATTAGTCGGCTCCTACGAGCAGTACTTC.

Comment on this clone: One end of the junction is discordant with germline, which a read error may explain. V and J are TRBV12-3 or TRBV12-4 and TRBJ2-3, with a weak D call TRBD2 (6 bases). The CDR3 loop spans 12 amino acids. Here the CDR3 reads CASSLARDTQYF. The CDR3 DNA sequence: TGTGCCAGCAGTCTAGCGAGGGATACGCAGTATTTT.

The chain couples TRBV3-1 (or the pseudogene TRBV3-2) to TRBJ1-1; a possible D gene is TRBD1 (5 bases). This CDR3 comprises 13 residues. The germline CDR1 and CDR2 sequences are LGHDT and YNNKEL (reference sequence). Trimming took off 0 bases at V and 7 bases at J, with 9 bases between the two ends. The CDR3 nucleotides are TGTGCCAGCAGCCAAGAGGGTCAGGGTGAAGCTTTCTTT. This encodes CASSQEGQGEAFF.

The chain joins TRBV27 to TRBJ2-2; 7 nucleotides line up with TRBD2. There are 16 residues in the CDR3. V was clipped by 6 bases and J by 2 bases; unmatched bases: 9. Germline assignment: CDR1 MNHEY and CDR2 SMNVEV (reference sequence). The CDR3 spells CASSRPLADNTGELFF. The CDR3 DNA reads as TGTGCCAGCAGCCGCCCTCTAGCGGATAACACCGGGGAGCTGTTTTTT.

In this sample, this clone turned up once. The chain couples TRBV19 to TRBJ1-2; no firm D call. V dropped 1 base and J dropped 2 bases, with 11 bases sitting between them. This CDR3 has 15 amino acids. Germline values: CDR1 LNHDA, CDR2 SQIVND (reference sequence). The CDR3 DNA reads as TGTGCCAGTAGTATAGTCGACACGTTAAACTATGGCTACACCTTC. Its translation is CASSIVDTLNYGYTF.

The chain carries TRBV27 and TRBJ1-1; 8 nucleotides agree with TRBD1. Germline values: CDR1 MNHEY, CDR2 SMNVEV (reference sequence). V was clipped by 4 bases and J by 1 base; unmatched bases: 2. This CDR3 contains 14 residues. DNA of the CDR3: TGTGCCAGCAGTTCAGGGGGCAAGAACACTGAAGCTTTCTTT. Its translation is CASSSGGKNTEAFF.

The chain links TRBV5-1 to TRBJ1-6; the D is unclear. The germline V and J ends were trimmed by 0 bases and 10 bases, with 8 bases remaining between them. This CDR3 has 13 residues. Germline values: CDR1 SGHRS, CDR2 YFSETQ. In nucleotides, the CDR3 is TGCGCCAGCAGCTTGGCCGGGCGATCACCCCTCCACTTT. Its translation is CASSLAGRSPLHF.

The V call is TRBV18, the J call TRBJ1-5, with 10 positions matching TRBD1. Germline loops: CDR1 KGHSH, CDR2 LQKENI. Trimming removed 3 bases from V and 6 bases from J; junction bases left unmatched: 5. The CDR3 spans 15 residues. The CDR3 coding sequence is TGTGCCAGCTCACCGATAAGGGACAGGGGTCAGCCCCAGCATTTT. It yields the protein CASSPIRDRGQPQHF.

The genes are TRBV9 and TRBJ2-2; TRBD2 matches 8 bases. This CDR3 is 14 amino acids long. The trim removed 4 bases at V and 10 bases at J, leaving 9 bases unmatched. Germline CDR1 is SGDLS and CDR2 is YYNGEE. The CDR3 loop reads CASSPAAGVEELFF. The CDR3 region has the DNA TGTGCCAGCAGCCCCGCAGCGGGAGTGGAGGAGCTGTTTTTT.